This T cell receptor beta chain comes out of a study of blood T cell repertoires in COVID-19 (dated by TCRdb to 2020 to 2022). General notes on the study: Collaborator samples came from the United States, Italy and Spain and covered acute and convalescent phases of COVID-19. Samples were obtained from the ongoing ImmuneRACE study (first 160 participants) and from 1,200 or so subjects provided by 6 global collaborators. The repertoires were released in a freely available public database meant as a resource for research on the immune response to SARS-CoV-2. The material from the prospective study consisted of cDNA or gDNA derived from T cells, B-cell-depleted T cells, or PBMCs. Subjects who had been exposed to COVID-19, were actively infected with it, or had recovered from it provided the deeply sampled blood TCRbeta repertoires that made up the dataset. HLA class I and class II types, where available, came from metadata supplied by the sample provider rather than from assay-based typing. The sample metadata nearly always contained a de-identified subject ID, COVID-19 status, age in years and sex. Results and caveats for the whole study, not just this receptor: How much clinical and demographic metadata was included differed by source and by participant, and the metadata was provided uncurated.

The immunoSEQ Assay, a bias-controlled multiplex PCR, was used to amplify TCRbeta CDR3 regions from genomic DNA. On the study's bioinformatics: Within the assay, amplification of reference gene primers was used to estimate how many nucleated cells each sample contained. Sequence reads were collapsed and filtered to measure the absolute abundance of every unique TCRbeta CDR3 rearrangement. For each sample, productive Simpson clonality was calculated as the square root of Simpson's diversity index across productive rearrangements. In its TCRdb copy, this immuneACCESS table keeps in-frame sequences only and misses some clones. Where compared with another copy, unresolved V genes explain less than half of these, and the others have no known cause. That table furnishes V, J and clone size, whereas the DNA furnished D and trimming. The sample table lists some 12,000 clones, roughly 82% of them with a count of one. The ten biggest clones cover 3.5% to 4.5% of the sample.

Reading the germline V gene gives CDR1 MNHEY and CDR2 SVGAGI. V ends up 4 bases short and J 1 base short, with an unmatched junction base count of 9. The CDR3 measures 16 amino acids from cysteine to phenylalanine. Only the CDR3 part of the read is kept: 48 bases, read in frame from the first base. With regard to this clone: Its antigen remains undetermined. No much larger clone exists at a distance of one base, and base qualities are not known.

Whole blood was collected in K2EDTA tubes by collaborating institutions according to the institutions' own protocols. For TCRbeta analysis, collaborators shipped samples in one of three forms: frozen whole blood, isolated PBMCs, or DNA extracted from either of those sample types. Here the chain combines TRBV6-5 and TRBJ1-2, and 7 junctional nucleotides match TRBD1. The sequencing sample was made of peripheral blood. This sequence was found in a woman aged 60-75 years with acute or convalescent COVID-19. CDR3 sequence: CASSSIYWDSNYGYTF. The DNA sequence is TGTGCCAGCAGTTCTATATATTGGGACAGTAACTATGGCTACACCTTC.